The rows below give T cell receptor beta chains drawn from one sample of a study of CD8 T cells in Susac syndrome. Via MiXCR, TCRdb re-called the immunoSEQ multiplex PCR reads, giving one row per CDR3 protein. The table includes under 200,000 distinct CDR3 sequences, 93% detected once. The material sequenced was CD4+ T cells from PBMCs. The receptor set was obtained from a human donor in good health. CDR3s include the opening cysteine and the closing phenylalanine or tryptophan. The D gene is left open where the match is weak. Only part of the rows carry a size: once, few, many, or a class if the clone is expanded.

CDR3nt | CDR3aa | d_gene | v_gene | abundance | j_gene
TGTGCCAGCAGCCAGACCGGGGTAGCCAAAAACATTCAGTACTTC | CASSQTGVAKNIQYF | NA | TRBV7-2 | once | TRBJ2-4
TGTGCCAGCAGTATCTCGTCAGGGCCCAATGGCTACACCTTC | CASSISSGPNGYTF | NA | TRBV2 | NA | TRBJ1-2
TGTGCCAGCAGCTTTACAACAGGGTCGGGCTATGGCTACACCTTC | CASSFTTGSGYGYTF | NA | TRBV5-8 | NA | TRBJ1-2
TGTGCCAGCAGCGTCCAGCGGACAGGGAAAAACATTCAGTACTTC | CASSVQRTGKNIQYF | TRBD1 | TRBV6-5 | NA | TRBJ2-4
TGTGCCAGCCGGGGGGTGTCCTACAATGAGCAGTTCTTC | CASRGVSYNEQFF | TRBD2 | TRBV6-2/TRBV6-3 | NA | TRBJ2-1
TGCAGTGCTAGGGTTACAGGGGGCAGCAATCAGCCCCAGCATTTT | CSARVTGGSNQPQHF | TRBD1 | TRBV20-1 | few | TRBJ1-5
TGTGCCAGCAGCCAGGGACAGGTTCCCTACGAGCAGTACTTC | CASSQGQVPYEQYF | TRBD1 | TRBV14 | NA | TRBJ2-7
TGTGCCAGCAGACCAGCACACGGTTGGGAGCAGTACTTC | CASRPAHGWEQYF | NA | TRBV6-5 | NA | TRBJ2-7
TGTGCCAGCATCGGGACTAGCGGGGGGGCTTGGGAGACCCAGTACTTC | CASIGTSGGAWETQYF | TRBD2 | TRBV28 | NA | TRBJ2-5
TGTGCCAGCAGCGAACCGGGACAGGGCCTTTATGGCTACACCTTC | CASSEPGQGLYGYTF | TRBD1 | TRBV7-9 | NA | TRBJ1-2
TGTGCCAGCAGCCAAGGCGGGGGAATCACTGAAGCTTTCTTT | CASSQGGGITEAFF | NA | TRBV3-1 | NA | TRBJ1-1
TGTGCCAGCAAGGACGGCAGGAAATACTACGAGCAGTACTTC | CASKDGRKYYEQYF | NA | TRBV2 | once | TRBJ2-7
TGTGCCAGCAGTCGATTGGACGGAACCAATCAGCCCCAGCATTTT | CASSRLDGTNQPQHF | NA | TRBV28 | NA | TRBJ1-5
TGTGCCAGCAGCTGGACAGGTCGGGGGACCCAGTACTTC | CASSWTGRGTQYF | TRBD1 | TRBV28 | NA | TRBJ2-5
TGCAGTGCTGCCCTAGCGGGGAATACTCCCGGGGCCAAAAACATTCAGTACTTC | CSAALAGNTPGAKNIQYF | TRBD2 | TRBV20-1 | NA | TRBJ2-4
TGCAGCGCTCAGCGGGATTTGAACACTGAAGCTTTCTTT | CSAQRDLNTEAFF | NA | TRBV29-1 | NA | TRBJ1-1
TGCGCCAGCAGCCCGAGGAACAGTCCCACTATCTCCTACGAGCAGTACTTC | CASSPRNSPTISYEQYF | NA | TRBV5-1 | NA | TRBJ2-7
TGTGCCAGCAGTTTGGCCAGCCTCTCTGGGGCCAACGTCCTGACTTTC | CASSLASLSGANVLTF | NA | TRBV12-3/TRBV12-4 | NA | TRBJ2-6
TGTGCCATCAGTGATGGTCACCCCAGCACAGATACGCAGTATTTT | CAISDGHPSTDTQYF | NA | TRBV10-3 | NA | TRBJ2-3
TGTGCCAGCAGCACCACTGGGGATACCGAGCAGTACTTC | CASSTTGDTEQYF | NA | TRBV7-8 | NA | TRBJ2-7
TGTGCCACCAGTGAGCGTCATCGACAGGGGCGGGGGGAGCAGTTCTTC | CATSERHRQGRGEQFF | NA | TRBV24-1 | NA | TRBJ2-1
TGTGCCAGCAGTCCCTCTCCCCTAGATACGCAGTATTTT | CASSPSPLDTQYF | NA | TRBV5-4 | NA | TRBJ2-3
TGTGCCAGCAGGCGTAGGGAGACCCAGTACTTC | CASRRRETQYF | NA | TRBV28 | NA | TRBJ2-5
TGTGCCAGCAGTTATCAGGGGCAGGAAGCTTTCTTT | CASSYQGQEAFF | NA | TRBV6-5 | NA | TRBJ1-1
TGTGCCAGTAGTTCCGGACAGCCTAACACCGGGGAGCTGTTTTTT | CASSSGQPNTGELFF | NA | TRBV19 | NA | TRBJ2-2
TGTGCCAGCAGCCGAAATCGGGCCGCCCAGTACTTC | CASSRNRAAQYF | NA | TRBV7-6 | few | TRBJ2-5
TGTGCCTGGAGTGTACAAGGGGTCGATGGCTACACCTTC | CAWSVQGVDGYTF | NA | TRBV30 | NA | TRBJ1-2
TGTGCCAGCAGCGTGACAGGGGGCGAAAAGCAGTTCTTC | CASSVTGGEKQFF | TRBD1 | TRBV5-6 | NA | TRBJ2-1
TGTGCCAAGGGGGACGCGAACACCGGGGAGCTGTTTTTT | CAKGDANTGELFF | NA | TRBV6-1 | NA | TRBJ2-2
TGCGCCAGCAGCCAACGCGCCGACGTGAAGAACACTGAAGCTTTCTTT | CASSQRADVKNTEAFF | NA | TRBV4-3 | NA | TRBJ1-1
TGTGCCAGCAGCCCAACTACAGGGTGGGGGATCTCTGGGGCCAACGTCCTGACTTTC | CASSPTTGWGISGANVLTF | NA | TRBV4-2 | NA | TRBJ2-6
TGCGCCAGCAGCCGTGGAATGAGCGGGGGGTATTTGATAGAGACCCAGTACTTC | CASSRGMSGGYLIETQYF | TRBD2 | TRBV5-1 | NA | TRBJ2-5
TGTGCCAGCAGCCAAGATCTGGGCTCCTACAATGAGCAGTTCTTC | CASSQDLGSYNEQFF | NA | TRBV14 | NA | TRBJ2-1
TGTGCCAGCAGCCCTAGCGGGGGGTCTGATACGCAGTATTTT | CASSPSGGSDTQYF | TRBD2 | TRBV7-8 | once | TRBJ2-3
TGCGCCAGCAGCTTGGAGGCGGTCACTGAAGCTTTCTTT | CASSLEAVTEAFF | NA | TRBV5-1 | NA | TRBJ1-1
TGTGCCAGCAGCCTGGACAGTTACTACGAGCAGTACTTC | CASSLDSYYEQYF | NA | TRBV6-2/TRBV6-3 | NA | TRBJ2-7
TGCAGCGGACGAGCAGATACGCAGTATTTT | CSGRADTQYF | NA | TRBV29-1 | NA | TRBJ2-3
TGTGCCAGCAGCCAAGTGGGGGGTTTCGACGAGCAGTACTTC | CASSQVGGFDEQYF | NA | TRBV3-1 | NA | TRBJ2-7
TGTGCCAGCAGCCAAGCACAGGGGTTATCTGGGGCCAACGTCCTGACTTTC | CASSQAQGLSGANVLTF | TRBD1 | TRBV4-2 | NA | TRBJ2-6
TGTGCCAGCACTTACACAGGGAGGCTCAATCAGCCCCAGCATTTT | CASTYTGRLNQPQHF | NA | TRBV12-3/TRBV12-4 | NA | TRBJ1-5
TGTGCCAGCAGCGATTCCCCTGGGGGGGTAGCTGGGGCCAACGTCCTGACTTTC | CASSDSPGGVAGANVLTF | TRBD2 | TRBV9 | once | TRBJ2-6
TGTGCCAGCAGCCAAGGGCCAGGGGGCTCCTACGAGCAGTACTTC | CASSQGPGGSYEQYF | TRBD1 | TRBV3-1 | NA | TRBJ2-7
TGTGCCAGCAGTCTATTTTTTAGCGGGACTCGTGACAATGAGCAGTTCTTC | CASSLFFSGTRDNEQFF | TRBD2 | TRBV6-1 | NA | TRBJ2-1
TGTGCCAGCAGCTTAGGTACAGGCACAGAGACCCAGTACTTC | CASSLGTGTETQYF | NA | TRBV7-9 | NA | TRBJ2-5
TGTGCCAGCAGCTTAGCTTTGACTAGCGGGGGGACCAAAAACATTCAGTACTTC | CASSLALTSGGTKNIQYF | TRBD2 | TRBV7-9 | NA | TRBJ2-4
TGTGCCAGCAGCTTGATTATGAATGAGCAGTTCTTC | CASSLIMNEQFF | NA | TRBV3-1 | few | TRBJ2-1
TGCGCCAGCAGCCCCACCGGGAATGAAAAACTGTTTTTT | CASSPTGNEKLFF | NA | TRBV5-1 | NA | TRBJ1-4
TGTGCCAGCAGTAATACAGGGCGGTCTGAAGCTTTCTTT | CASSNTGRSEAFF | NA | TRBV12-3/TRBV12-4 | NA | TRBJ1-1
TGTGCCAGCGCACGGTCAGGGATCCACGAGCAGTACTTC | CASARSGIHEQYF | NA | TRBV12-3/TRBV12-4 | NA | TRBJ2-7
TGTGCCAGTAGAGTACTAGCGGGGGGTGCGAACACCGGGGAGCTGTTTTTT | CASRVLAGGANTGELFF | TRBD2 | TRBV19 | NA | TRBJ2-2
TGTGCCAGCGGGGGGGTCCAACAGGGCGATGAGCAGTTCTTC | CASGGVQQGDEQFF | NA | TRBV7-6 | NA | TRBJ2-1
TGTGCCAGCAGTTACGCCGGGAGCTCCTATAATTCACCCCTCCACTTT | CASSYAGSSYNSPLHF | NA | TRBV6-5 | NA | TRBJ1-6
TGTGCCAGCAGCATGGGACGGAACACCGGGGAGCTGTTTTTT | CASSMGRNTGELFF | NA | TRBV3-1 | NA | TRBJ2-2
TGTGCCGCCGGCGCGGGGGGGTTAGGTGAGCAGTTCTTC | CAAGAGGLGEQFF | TRBD2 | TRBV10-3 | NA | TRBJ2-1